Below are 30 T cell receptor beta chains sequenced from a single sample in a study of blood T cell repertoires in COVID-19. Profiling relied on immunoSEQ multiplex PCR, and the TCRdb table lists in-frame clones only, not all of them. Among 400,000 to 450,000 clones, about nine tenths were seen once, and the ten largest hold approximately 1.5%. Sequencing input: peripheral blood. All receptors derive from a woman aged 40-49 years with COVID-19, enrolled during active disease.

This CDR3 reads CASSLRAGAADTQYF. The CDR3 nucleotides read TGCGCCAGCAGCTTACGAGCGGGAGCGGCAGATACGCAGTATTTT. The chain carries TRBV5-1 and TRBJ2-3; 8 positions agree with TRBD2. V trimming: 2 bases; J trimming: 4 bases; junction bases outside the gene matches: 6. Germline values: CDR1 SGHRS, CDR2 YFSETQ. The CDR3 is made up of 15 amino acids. The variable domain in full, with the rest retrieved from reference TRBV5-1 and TRBJ2-3, is KAGVTQTPRYLIKTRGQQVTLSCSPISGHRSVSWYQQTPGQGLQFLFEYFSETQRNKGNFPGRFSGRQFSNSRSEMNVSTLELGDSALYLCASSLRAGAADTQYFGPGTRLTVL.

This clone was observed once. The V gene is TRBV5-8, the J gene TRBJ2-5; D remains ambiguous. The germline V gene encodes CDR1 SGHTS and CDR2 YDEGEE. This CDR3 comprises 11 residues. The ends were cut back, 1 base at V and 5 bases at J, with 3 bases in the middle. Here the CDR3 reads CASSLSETQYF. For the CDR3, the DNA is TGTGCCAGCAGCTTGTCGGAGACCCAGTACTTC.

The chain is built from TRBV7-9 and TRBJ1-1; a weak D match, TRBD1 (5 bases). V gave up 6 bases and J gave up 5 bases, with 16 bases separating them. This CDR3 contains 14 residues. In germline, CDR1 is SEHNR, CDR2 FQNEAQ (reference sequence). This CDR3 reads CASRIPGRETEAFF. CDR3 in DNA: TGTGCCAGCAGGATCCCGGGGCGGGAAACTGAAGCTTTCTTT.

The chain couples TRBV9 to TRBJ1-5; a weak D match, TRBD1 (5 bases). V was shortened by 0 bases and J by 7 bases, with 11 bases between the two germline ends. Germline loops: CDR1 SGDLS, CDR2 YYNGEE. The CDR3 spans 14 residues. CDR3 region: CASSVAGGSQPQHF. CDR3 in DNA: TGTGCCAGCAGCGTAGCGGGGGGTTCACAGCCCCAGCATTTT.

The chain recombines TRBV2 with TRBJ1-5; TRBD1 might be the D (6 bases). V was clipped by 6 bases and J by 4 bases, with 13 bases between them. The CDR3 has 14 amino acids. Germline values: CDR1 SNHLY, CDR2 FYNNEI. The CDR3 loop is CASRYTGQNQPQHF. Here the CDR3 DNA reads TGTGCCAGCAGATATACAGGGCAGAATCAGCCCCAGCATTTT.

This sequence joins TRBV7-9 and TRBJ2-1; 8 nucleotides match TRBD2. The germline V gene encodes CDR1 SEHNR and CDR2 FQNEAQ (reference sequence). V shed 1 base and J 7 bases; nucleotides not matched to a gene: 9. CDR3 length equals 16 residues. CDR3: CASSLGGGGPGNEQFF. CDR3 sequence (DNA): TGTGCCAGCAGCTTAGGAGGCGGGGGGCCCGGGAATGAGCAGTTCTTC.

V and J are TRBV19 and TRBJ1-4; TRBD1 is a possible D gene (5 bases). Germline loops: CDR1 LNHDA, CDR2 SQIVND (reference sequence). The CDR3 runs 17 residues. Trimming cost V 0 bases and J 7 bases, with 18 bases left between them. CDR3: CASSIDLPRDGVEKLFF. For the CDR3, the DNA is TGTGCCAGTAGTATAGATCTGCCCAGGGATGGGGTTGAAAAACTGTTTTTT.

CDR3 nucleotides: TGTGCCAGCAGCTTAGATGCGGTGGGTGGCACCGGGGAGCTGTTTTTT. Translating it yields CASSLDAVGGTGELFF. V and J are TRBV11-2 and TRBJ2-2; D unresolved. There are 16 residues in the CDR3. CDR1 SGHAT and CDR2 FQNNGV come from the germline V gene. V dropped 0 bases and J dropped 4 bases, with 12 bases sitting between them.

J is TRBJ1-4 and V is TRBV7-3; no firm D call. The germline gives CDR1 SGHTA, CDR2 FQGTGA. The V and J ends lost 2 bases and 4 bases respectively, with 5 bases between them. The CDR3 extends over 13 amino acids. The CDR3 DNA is TGTGCCAGCAGCTTAGCAGTTAATGAAAAACTGTTTTTT. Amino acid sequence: CASSLAVNEKLFF. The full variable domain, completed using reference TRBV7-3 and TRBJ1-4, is GAGVSQTPSNKVTEKGKYVELRCDPISGHTALYWYRQSLGQGPEFLIYFQGTGAADDSGLPNDRFFAVRPEGSVSTLKIQRTERGDSAVYLCASSLAVNEKLFFGSGTQLSVL.

The CDR3 here is CASSDQGAGGYTF. The DNA for the CDR3 is TGTGCCAGCAGTGACCAGGGGGCAGGAGGCTACACCTTC. The rearrangement links TRBV6-1 to TRBJ1-2, with 8 bases identical to TRBD1. The CDR3 is 13 amino acids. Germline lookup yields CDR1 MNHNS and CDR2 SASEGT. V shed 3 bases and J 8 bases; nucleotides not matched to a gene: 5.

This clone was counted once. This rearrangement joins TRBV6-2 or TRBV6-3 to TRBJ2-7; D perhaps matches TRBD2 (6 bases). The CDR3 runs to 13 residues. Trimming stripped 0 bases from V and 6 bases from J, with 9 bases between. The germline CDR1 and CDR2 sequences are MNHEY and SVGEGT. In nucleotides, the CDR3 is TGTGCCAGCAGTTACTCGGAGGGTATCGAGCAGTACTTC. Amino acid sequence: CASSYSEGIEQYF.

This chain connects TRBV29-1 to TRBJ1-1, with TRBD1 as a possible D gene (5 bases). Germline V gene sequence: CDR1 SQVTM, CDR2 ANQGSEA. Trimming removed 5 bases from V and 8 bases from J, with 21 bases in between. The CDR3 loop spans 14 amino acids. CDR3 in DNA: TGCAGCGTTACAATAGGGGTTGGGGTGGGAGAAGCTTTCTTT. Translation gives CSVTIGVGVGEAFF.

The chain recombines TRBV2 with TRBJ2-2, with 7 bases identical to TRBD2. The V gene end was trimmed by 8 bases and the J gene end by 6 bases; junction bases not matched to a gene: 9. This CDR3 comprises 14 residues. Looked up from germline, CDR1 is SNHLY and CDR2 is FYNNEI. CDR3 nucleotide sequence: TGTGCCAGCGTCCGGGAGGTCGTGGCCGGGGAGCTGTTTTTT. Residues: CASVREVVAGELFF. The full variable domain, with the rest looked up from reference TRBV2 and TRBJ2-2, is EPEVTQTPSHQVTQMGQEVILRCVPISNHLYFYWYRQILGQKVEFLVSFYNNEISEKSEIFDDQFSVERPDGSNFTLKIRSTKLEDSAMYFCASVREVVAGELFFGEGSRLTVL.

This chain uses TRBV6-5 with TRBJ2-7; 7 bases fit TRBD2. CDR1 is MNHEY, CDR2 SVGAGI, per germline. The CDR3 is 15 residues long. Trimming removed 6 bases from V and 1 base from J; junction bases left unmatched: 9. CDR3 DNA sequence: TGTGCCAGCAGCCCACTTGGACTAGAGTCCTACGAGCAGTACTTC. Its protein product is CASSPLGLESYEQYF.

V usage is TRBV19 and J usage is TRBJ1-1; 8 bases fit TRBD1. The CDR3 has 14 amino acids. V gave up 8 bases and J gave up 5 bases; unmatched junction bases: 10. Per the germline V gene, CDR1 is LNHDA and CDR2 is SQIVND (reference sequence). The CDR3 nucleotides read TGTGCCAGTCTCTCGGACAGGGATAAGACTGAAGCTTTCTTT. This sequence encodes CASLSDRDKTEAFF.

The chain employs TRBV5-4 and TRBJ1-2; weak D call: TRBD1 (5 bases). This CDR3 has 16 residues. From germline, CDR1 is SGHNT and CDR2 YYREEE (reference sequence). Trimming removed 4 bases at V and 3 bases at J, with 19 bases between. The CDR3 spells CASSLGGAQGDYGYTF. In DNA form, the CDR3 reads TGTGCCAGCAGCCTAGGAGGGGCGCAAGGTGACTATGGCTACACCTTC.

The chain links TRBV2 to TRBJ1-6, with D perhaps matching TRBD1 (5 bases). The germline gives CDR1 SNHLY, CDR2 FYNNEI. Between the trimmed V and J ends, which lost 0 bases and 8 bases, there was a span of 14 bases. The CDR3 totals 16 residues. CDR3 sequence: CASSEAFGGADSPLHF. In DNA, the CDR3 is TGTGCCAGCAGTGAAGCCTTTGGCGGGGCGGATTCACCCCTCCACTTT.

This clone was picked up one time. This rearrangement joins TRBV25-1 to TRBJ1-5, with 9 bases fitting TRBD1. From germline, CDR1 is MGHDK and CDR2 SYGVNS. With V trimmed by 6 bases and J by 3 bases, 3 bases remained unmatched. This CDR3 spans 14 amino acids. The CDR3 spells CASSGTGTNQPQHF. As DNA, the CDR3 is TGTGCCAGCAGCGGGACAGGGACCAATCAGCCCCAGCATTTT.

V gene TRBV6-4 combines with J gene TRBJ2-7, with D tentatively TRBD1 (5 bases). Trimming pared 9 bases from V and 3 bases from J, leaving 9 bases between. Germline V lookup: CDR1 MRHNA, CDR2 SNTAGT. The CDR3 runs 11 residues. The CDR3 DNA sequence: TGTGCCAGTAAAGGACACTACGAGCAGTACTTC. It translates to CASKGHYEQYF.

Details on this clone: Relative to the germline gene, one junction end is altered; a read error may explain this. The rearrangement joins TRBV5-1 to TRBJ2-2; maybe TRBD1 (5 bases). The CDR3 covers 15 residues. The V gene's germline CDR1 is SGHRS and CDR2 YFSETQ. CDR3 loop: CASSLARANSGELFF. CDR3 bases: TGCGCCAGCAGCTTGGCCAGGGCGAACAGCGGGGAGCTGTTTTTT.

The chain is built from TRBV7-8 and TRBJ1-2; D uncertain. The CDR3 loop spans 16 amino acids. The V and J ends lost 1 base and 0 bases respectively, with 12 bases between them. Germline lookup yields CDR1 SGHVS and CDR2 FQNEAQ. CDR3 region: CASSLEEASTNYGYTF. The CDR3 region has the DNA TGTGCCAGCAGCTTAGAGGAGGCTAGTACTAACTATGGCTACACCTTC.

CDR3 DNA sequence: TGTGCCAGCAGCCTTTTCCCCCTAGCGGGGGGAAGCAGCCAAGAGACCCAGTACTTC. It codes for CASSLFPLAGGSSQETQYF. This chain uses TRBV3-1 (or the pseudogene TRBV3-2) with TRBJ2-5; 11 positions agree with TRBD2. Germline V gene data show CDR1 as LGHDT and CDR2 as YNNKEL (reference sequence). The CDR3 sequence is 19 residues long. With V trimmed by 4 bases and J by 1 base, 14 bases remained unmatched.

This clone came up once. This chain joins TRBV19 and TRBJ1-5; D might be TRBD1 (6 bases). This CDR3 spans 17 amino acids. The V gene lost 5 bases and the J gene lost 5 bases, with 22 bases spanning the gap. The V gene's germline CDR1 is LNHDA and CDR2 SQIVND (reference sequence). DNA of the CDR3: TGTGCCAGTAGTTTTTTTTCCTACAGGGTTCGGGATCAGCCCCAGCATTTT. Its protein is CASSFFSYRVRDQPQHF.

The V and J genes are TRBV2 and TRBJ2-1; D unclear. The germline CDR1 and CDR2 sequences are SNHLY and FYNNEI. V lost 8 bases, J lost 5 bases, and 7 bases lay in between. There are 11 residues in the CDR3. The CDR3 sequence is CASLRNNEQFF. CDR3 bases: TGTGCCAGCCTGAGAAACAATGAGCAGTTCTTC. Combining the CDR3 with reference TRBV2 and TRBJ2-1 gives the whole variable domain EPEVTQTPSHQVTQMGQEVILRCVPISNHLYFYWYRQILGQKVEFLVSFYNNEISEKSEIFDDQFSVERPDGSNFTLKIRSTKLEDSAMYFCASLRNNEQFFGPGTRLTVL.

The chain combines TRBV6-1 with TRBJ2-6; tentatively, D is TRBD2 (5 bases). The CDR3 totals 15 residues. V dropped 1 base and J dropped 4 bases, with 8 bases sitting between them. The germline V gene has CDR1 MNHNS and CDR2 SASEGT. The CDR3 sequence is CASSEGRIGANVLTF. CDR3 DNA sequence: TGTGCCAGCAGTGAAGGGAGGATCGGGGCCAACGTCCTGACTTTC.

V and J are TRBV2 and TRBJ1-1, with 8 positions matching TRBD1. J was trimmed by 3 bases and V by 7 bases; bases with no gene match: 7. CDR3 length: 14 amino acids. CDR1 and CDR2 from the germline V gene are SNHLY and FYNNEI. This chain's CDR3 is CASNRQGLDTEAFF. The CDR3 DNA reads TGTGCCAGCAACCGACAGGGGTTGGACACTGAAGCTTTCTTT.

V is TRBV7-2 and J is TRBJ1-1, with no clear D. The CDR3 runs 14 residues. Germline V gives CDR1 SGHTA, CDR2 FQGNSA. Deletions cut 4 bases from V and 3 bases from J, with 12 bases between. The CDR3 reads CASSSARGYTEAFF. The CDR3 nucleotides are TGTGCCAGCAGCTCGGCTCGGGGATACACTGAAGCTTTCTTT.

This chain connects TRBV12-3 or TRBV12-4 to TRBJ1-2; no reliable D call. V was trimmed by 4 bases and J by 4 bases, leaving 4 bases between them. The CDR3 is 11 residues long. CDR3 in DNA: TGTGCCAGCAGTTCCAGCTATGGCTACACCTTC. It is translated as CASSSSYGYTF.

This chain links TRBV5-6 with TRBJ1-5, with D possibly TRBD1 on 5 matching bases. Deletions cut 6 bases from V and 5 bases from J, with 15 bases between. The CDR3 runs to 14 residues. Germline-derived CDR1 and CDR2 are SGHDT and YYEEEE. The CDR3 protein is CASNLGGKHQPQHF. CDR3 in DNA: TGTGCCAGCAATCTCGGGGGGAAGCATCAGCCCCAGCATTTT.

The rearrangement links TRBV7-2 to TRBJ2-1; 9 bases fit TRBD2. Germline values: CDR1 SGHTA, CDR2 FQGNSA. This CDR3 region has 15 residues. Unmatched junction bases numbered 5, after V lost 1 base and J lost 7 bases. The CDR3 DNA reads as TGTGCCAGCAGCTTAGGACTAGCGGAGGTGAATGAGCAGTTCTTC. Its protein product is CASSLGLAEVNEQFF. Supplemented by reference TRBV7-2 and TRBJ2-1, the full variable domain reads GAGVSQSPSNKVTEKGKDVELRCDPISGHTALYWYRQSLGQGLEFLIYFQGNSAPDKSGLPSDRFSAERTGGSVSTLTIQRTQQEDSAVYLCASSLGLAEVNEQFFGPGTRLTVL.